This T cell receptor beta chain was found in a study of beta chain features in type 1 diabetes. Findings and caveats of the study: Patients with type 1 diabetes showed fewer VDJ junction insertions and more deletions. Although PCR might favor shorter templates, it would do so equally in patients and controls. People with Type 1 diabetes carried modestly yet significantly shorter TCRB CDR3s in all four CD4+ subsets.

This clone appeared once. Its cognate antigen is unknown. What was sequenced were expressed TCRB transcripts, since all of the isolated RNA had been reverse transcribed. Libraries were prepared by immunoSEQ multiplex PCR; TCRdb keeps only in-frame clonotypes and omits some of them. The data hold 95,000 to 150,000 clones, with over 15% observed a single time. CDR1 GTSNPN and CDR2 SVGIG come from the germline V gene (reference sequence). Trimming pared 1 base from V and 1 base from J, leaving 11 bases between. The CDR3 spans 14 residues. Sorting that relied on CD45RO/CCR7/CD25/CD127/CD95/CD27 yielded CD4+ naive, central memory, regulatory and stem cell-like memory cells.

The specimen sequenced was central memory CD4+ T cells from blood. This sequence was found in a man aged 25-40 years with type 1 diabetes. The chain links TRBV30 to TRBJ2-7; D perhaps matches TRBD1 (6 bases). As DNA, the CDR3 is TGTGCCTGGAGTGAATGGGGGCTTTCCTACGAGCAGTACTTC. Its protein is CAWSEWGLSYEQYF.